One and the same sample provided the 4 T cell receptor beta chains below, sequenced in a study of T cells in Graves' hyperthyroidism and ophthalmopathy. Amplification of TCR beta CDR3 regions was performed using RNA transcripts as template. The HTBI set primed first-round TCR CDR3 RT-PCR. One entry per CDR3 protein, called by TCRdb with MiXCR from the multiplex PCR reads. Among over 450,000 distinct CDR3 sequences listed, approximately 15% were seen once. Sequencing input: blood. The source of these receptors is a woman under 30 with Graves' hyperthyroidism.

This chain uses TRBV7-9 with TRBJ1-2; D may be TRBD1 (6 bases). Germline V gives CDR1 SEHNR, CDR2 FQNEAQ (reference sequence). The V end lost 5 bases, the J end lost 8 bases, and 18 bases lay between the germline ends. This CDR3 comprises 14 residues. The DNA for the CDR3 is TGTGCCAGCAGCCCTCCAGGGGACGGAAAAGGCTACACCTTC. This sequence encodes CASSPPGDGKGYTF.

There are many counts of this clonotype. This chain connects TRBV10-3 to TRBJ2-2; no clear D gene. The germline V gene encodes CDR1 ENHRY and CDR2 SYGVKD. The length of the CDR3 is 14 residues. Deletions cut 2 bases from V and 1 base from J, with 5 bases between. Here the CDR3 reads CAISERQNTGELFF. CDR3 bases: TGTGCCATCAGTGAGCGGCAGAACACCGGGGAGCTGTTTTTT.

Ten or more counts support this clonotype. A junction end diverges from the germline sequence, so it may reflect a read error. V is TRBV24-1 and J is TRBJ1-2; D remains unclear. There are 12 residues in the CDR3. CDR1 KGHDR and CDR2 SFDVKD come from the germline V gene. The CDR3, as DNA: TGTGCCACCAGCGATTGGGTGGAGGGCTACACCTTC. Translating it yields CATSDWVEGYTF.

The chain joins TRBV19 to TRBJ1-2, with a tentative D call TRBD1 (6 bases). Germline lookup yields CDR1 LNHDA and CDR2 SQIVND (reference sequence). Trimming took off 3 bases at V and 3 bases at J, with 11 bases between the two ends. The CDR3 sequence is 14 residues long. CDR3: CASSIRGNDYGYTF. CDR3 DNA: TGTGCCAGTAGTATCAGGGGAAACGACTATGGCTACACCTTC.